Each of the 3 T cell receptor beta chains below was sequenced from the same sample in a study of T cells in Graves' hyperthyroidism and ophthalmopathy. Regions amplified from RNA transcripts were the TCR beta CDR3 regions. In the first-round RT-PCR of the TCR CDR3, the HTBI primer set was used. TCRdb independently ran MiXCR on the multiplex PCR reads; one entry per CDR3 protein. Among more than 450,000 distinct CDR3 sequences listed, 15% to 20% were seen once. Source material: blood. These receptors all come from a man aged 40-50 years with Graves' ophthalmopathy.

This clonotype has at least ten counts. The V gene is TRBV5-1, the J gene TRBJ2-3; a weak D match, TRBD2 (6 bases). The CDR3 consists of 17 residues. V lost 0 bases, J lost 4 bases, and 18 bases lay in between. CDR1 SGHRS and CDR2 YFSETQ come from the germline V gene. The CDR3 spells CASSLASSVWGADTQYF. The CDR3 DNA reads TGCGCCAGCAGCTTGGCCTCCAGCGTCTGGGGGGCAGATACGCAGTATTTT.

Only a few counts were recorded for this clonotype. This chain joins TRBV28 and TRBJ1-2, with 10 bases fitting TRBD1. CDR1 is MDHEN, CDR2 SYDVKM, per germline. The CDR3 is made up of 14 amino acids. V shed 5 bases, J shed 5 bases, and the junction held 5 bases outside the gene matches. The CDR3 region has the DNA TGTGCCAGCAGTCCCCGGGACAGGGGATATGGCTACACCTTC. Its translation is CASSPRDRGYGYTF.

In regard to this clonotype: A much larger clone lies one base from this, so it may be a read error. The gene calls are TRBV7-2 and TRBJ2-5; the match to TRBD1 covers 7 bases. CDR1 SGHTA and CDR2 FQGNSA come from the germline V gene. V was clipped by 5 bases and J by 9 bases; unmatched bases: 12. The CDR3 loop spans 14 amino acids. CDR3 amino acids: CASSPTGWKEAQYF. In DNA form, the CDR3 reads TGTGCCAGCAGCCCGACAGGGTGGAAGGAGGCCCAGTACTTC.